The sequence of this TCR beta chain was determined in a study of graft-versus-host responses after intestinal transplantation. Produced via immunoSEQ multiplex PCR; TCRdb's table is partial and in-frame only. This sample carries around 130,000 clones, more than 90% of them seen once, and the ten largest clones take over 0.15%. A word on this clone: Antigen: not known.

This CDR3 has 12 residues. The germline gives CDR1 SNHLY, CDR2 FYNNEI. Germline trimming cut 7 bases from V and 7 bases from J; bases unmatched to any gene: 5. This TCR derives from a human donor who received an intestinal transplant. The chain employs TRBV2 and TRBJ1-2, with 8 bases aligning to TRBD1. Here the sequenced sample was unstimulated CD4+ T cells sorted from spleen or lymph node cells, taken before intestinal transplant. The CDR3: CASTKQGGGYTF. The CDR3, as DNA: TGTGCCAGCACCAAACAGGGGGGTGGCTACACCTTC.